One sample yielded the 21 T cell receptor beta chains listed below, sequenced in a study of identical twins. TCRdb processed the 5' RACE reads anew with MiXCR; each CDR3 protein has one entry. The data contain around 500,000 distinct CDR3 sequences, over 12% of them singletons. These data were also filed under a second study, of yellow fever vaccine responses in identical twins.

Sequencing was carried out using CD4+ T cells sorted from blood. Receptors were obtained from a woman between 18 and 29 years old in good health.

The rearrangement links TRBV7-2 to TRBJ2-1; 7 bases are a match to TRBD2. V lost 4 bases and J lost 0; bases outside the gene matches: 6. CDR3 size: 16 residues. Germline V gene data show CDR1 as SGHTA and CDR2 as FQGNSA. The CDR3 loop reads CASSSQLAVSYNEQFF. The CDR3 DNA reads as TGTGCCAGCAGCTCTCAGCTAGCGGTCTCCTACAATGAGCAGTTCTTC.

A few counts support this clonotype. V is TRBV12-5 and J is TRBJ2-1; 7 bases match TRBD1. This CDR3 spans 18 amino acids. J lost 1 base, V lost 0 bases, and 9 bases had no gene match. Germline values: CDR1 LGHNT, CDR2 FRNRAP. The CDR3 loop reads CASGLVGGYRGSYNEQFF. The CDR3 nucleotides read TGTGCTAGTGGTTTGGTAGGCGGGTACAGGGGTTCCTACAATGAGCAGTTCTTC.

The table lists this clonotype with many counts. The CDR3 protein is CASSTGGKAHRYTF. The CDR3 DNA is TGTGCCAGCAGCACTGGGGGTAAGGCCCATCGCTACACCTTC. The chain employs TRBV27 and TRBJ1-2, with D perhaps matching TRBD1 (5 bases). The germline gives CDR1 MNHEY, CDR2 SMNVEV (reference sequence). CDR3 length equals 14 residues. Trimming stripped 6 bases from V and 9 bases from J, with 20 bases between.

This clonotype was seen a few times. V usage is TRBV7-2 and J usage is TRBJ2-5, with TRBD2 identical over 14 bases. The CDR3 totals 17 residues. Germline-derived CDR1 and CDR2 are SGHTA and FQGNSA. V shed 5 bases and J 1 base; nucleotides not matched to a gene: 6. In DNA form, the CDR3 reads TGTGCCAGCAGCCCCGGGACTAGCGGGAGTGGCCAAGAGACCCAGTACTTC. It codes for CASSPGTSGSGQETQYF.

This clonotype has only a few counts. V gene TRBV20-1 combines with J gene TRBJ2-1, with 7 bases aligning to TRBD2. Germline V gene sequence: CDR1 DFQATT, CDR2 SNEGSKA (reference sequence). The CDR3 extends over 14 amino acids. After removal of 5 bases from V and 9 bases from J, the junction contained 13 bases not matched to a gene. CDR3 nucleotides: TGCAGTGCTCACGGTAGCGGGCCTGTCGGTGAGCAGTTCTTC. Protein product: CSAHGSGPVGEQFF.

This chain links TRBV12-3 or TRBV12-4 with TRBJ1-5; D gene unclear. V lost 5 bases and J lost 0, with 11 bases in between. The CDR3 consists of 15 residues. In DNA, the CDR3 is TGTGCCAGCAGTGTCAAGTCAGGTAGCAATCAGCCCCAGCATTTT. Its translation: CASSVKSGSNQPQHF.

The chain is built from TRBV7-9 and TRBJ2-1; TRBD1 aligns across 7 bases. This CDR3 contains 13 residues. CDR1 SEHNR and CDR2 FQNEAQ come from the germline V gene (reference sequence). The trim removed 8 bases at V and 2 bases at J, leaving 3 bases unmatched. The CDR3 spells CASYRGPYNEQFF. CDR3 nucleotides: TGTGCCAGCTACAGGGGCCCCTACAATGAGCAGTTCTTC.

This clonotype was recorded a few times. The V and J genes are TRBV12-3 or TRBV12-4 and TRBJ1-5; D remains unclear. This CDR3 spans 14 amino acids. V shed 6 bases and J shed 3 bases, with 12 bases lying between them. The CDR3 spells CASRVGPTNQPQHF. The DNA of the CDR3 is TGTGCCAGCAGGGTGGGCCCTACCAATCAGCCCCAGCATTTT.

This clonotype was observed a handful of times. The chain carries TRBV29-1 and TRBJ2-3; TRBD2 might be the D (5 bases). The V gene lost 4 bases and the J gene lost 0 bases, with 11 bases spanning the gap. The CDR3 has 14 amino acids. Germline loops: CDR1 SQVTM, CDR2 ANQGSEA. The DNA for the CDR3 is TGCAGCGTTGGCAGTGGGGAGAGCACAGATACGCAGTATTTT. Encoded protein: CSVGSGESTDTQYF.

This clonotype occurred a few times. The rearrangement links TRBV29-1 to TRBJ1-2, with 7 positions matching TRBD1. V was pared by 3 bases and J by 2 bases, with 6 bases of the junction left unmatched. Germline assignment: CDR1 SQVTM and CDR2 ANQGSEA. This CDR3 comprises 14 residues. Here the CDR3 DNA reads TGCAGCGTTGAGAAGGGGGGACAGAACTATGGCTACACCTTC. As protein: CSVEKGGQNYGYTF.

The chain joins TRBV21-1 to TRBJ2-3; TRBD1, as called in the table, went unchecked against the DNA. TRBV21-1 is a pseudogene locus. CDR3 length: 19 amino acids. The CDR3 DNA reads as TGTGCCAGCAGCAAAGAACCAGGGACAGGAGATCTTAGCACAGATACGCAGTATTTT. Residues: CASSKEPGTGDLSTDTQYF.

The rearrangement uses TRBV10-3 and TRBJ2-7; TRBD1 matches 7 bases. J lost 4 bases, V lost 1 base, and 1 base had no gene match. Germline lookup yields CDR1 ENHRY and CDR2 SYGVKD. The CDR3 runs 13 residues. The CDR3 loop is CAISEYRGYEQYF. The CDR3 bases are TGTGCCATCAGTGAGTACAGGGGTTACGAGCAGTACTTC.

This chain uses TRBV21-1 with TRBJ1-5; TRBD1 is the table's D call and was not checked against the DNA. TRBV21-1 has pseudogene status. This CDR3 spans 15 amino acids. The CDR3 coding sequence is TGTGCCAGCAGCAAATCCCGGCCAGGCCAGCAGCCCCAGCATTTT. Protein: CASSKSRPGQQPQHF.

This clonotype was recorded at least ten times. The V call is TRBV20-1, the J call TRBJ2-3; D gene uncertain. V dropped 4 bases and J dropped 0 bases, with 14 bases sitting between them. The CDR3 spans 15 residues. From germline, CDR1 is DFQATT and CDR2 SNEGSKA (reference sequence). The CDR3 loop reads CSATLIPVSTDTQYF. The CDR3 DNA is TGCAGTGCTACTTTGATCCCAGTTAGCACAGATACGCAGTATTTT.

The rearrangement joins TRBV30 to TRBJ2-1; no definite D call. CDR1 and CDR2 from the germline V gene are GTSNPN and SVGIG (reference sequence). The CDR3 runs 15 residues. V lost 2 bases and J lost 1, with 12 bases in between. The CDR3 loop reads CAWSSPLRSYNEQFF. CDR3 sequence (DNA): TGTGCCTGGAGTAGTCCACTCAGGTCCTACAATGAGCAGTTCTTC.

The chain uses TRBV12-3 or TRBV12-4 and TRBJ1-4; no clear D gene. This CDR3 has 15 residues. Trimming pared 10 bases from V and 4 bases from J, leaving 19 bases between. The CDR3 protein is CATRSRSGFNEKLFF. CDR3 DNA sequence: TGTGCCACTAGATCCAGAAGTGGATTTAATGAAAAACTGTTTTTT.

This clonotype was detected a few times. V gene TRBV6-5 combines with J gene TRBJ1-6; D possibly corresponds to TRBD1 (6 bases). V lost 2 bases, J lost 6 bases, and 17 bases lay in between. The CDR3 length is 17 residues. Germline-derived CDR1 and CDR2 are MNHEY and SVGAGI. CDR3 residues: CASSYPARGWGNSPLHF. The CDR3 coding sequence is TGTGCCAGCAGTTACCCCGCCAGGGGCTGGGGTAATTCACCCCTCCACTTT.

This chain uses TRBV4-3 with TRBJ1-1, with 7 bases matching TRBD1. Germline V gives CDR1 LGHNA, CDR2 YSLEER. V trimming: 3 bases; J trimming: 5 bases; junction bases outside the gene matches: 6. The CDR3 has 14 amino acids. As DNA, the CDR3 is TGCGCCAGCAGCCACAGTAGACAGGGAACTGAAGCTTTCTTT. Its translation is CASSHSRQGTEAFF.

This clonotype has more than one count but fewer than ten. V and J are TRBV12-3 or TRBV12-4 and TRBJ1-1; the D gene is possibly TRBD1 (5 bases). This CDR3 spans 13 amino acids. Trimming took off 7 bases at V and 4 bases at J, with 13 bases between the two ends. The DNA of the CDR3 is TGTGCCAGCATCATAAGGGGTGTCACTGAAGCTTTCTTT. This sequence encodes CASIIRGVTEAFF.

This rearrangement joins TRBV3-1 to TRBJ2-1; 13 positions match TRBD2. CDR3 length: 16 residues. V shed 1 base, J shed 12 bases, and the junction held 9 bases outside the gene matches. The germline V gene has CDR1 LGHDT and CDR2 YNNKEL (reference sequence). The CDR3 sequence: CASSQVVGLAGSGQFF. The CDR3 DNA is TGTGCCAGCAGCCAAGTTGTGGGACTAGCGGGGTCCGGGCAGTTCTTC.

This clonotype was seen more than once but under ten times. The chain combines TRBV19 with TRBJ1-5; D gene unclear. The V gene lost 9 bases and the J gene lost 3 bases, with 12 bases spanning the gap. Germline values: CDR1 LNHDA, CDR2 SQIVND (reference sequence). The CDR3 covers 13 residues. Here the CDR3 DNA reads TGTGCCAGCCGGCGAACCGTCAATCAGCCCCAGCATTTT. Translating it yields CASRRTVNQPQHF.